What follows is one TCR beta chain and its context. Its antigen is not known. CDR1 and CDR2 (germline): SGHRS, YFSETQ. The CDR3 covers 11 residues. The V and J ends lost 3 bases and 1 base respectively, with 0 bases between them. This record comes from a study of T cells in Graves' hyperthyroidism and ophthalmopathy. Points from the study as a whole: Most clonotypes expanded in the thyroid (above 0.001) were also present in blood.

Uncontrolled infection, other autoimmune disease, pregnancy or lactation disqualified patients from enrolment. Clinical symptoms, serum thyroxine, TRAb, thyroid ultrasound and orbital computed tomography established diagnosis. RNA transcripts provided the source from which TCR beta CDR3 regions were amplified. First-round RT-PCR of the TCR CDR3 relied on the HTBI primer set. Using its own MiXCR run on the multiplex PCR reads, TCRdb lists one record per CDR3 protein. The sample gives 500,000 to 600,000 distinct CDR3 sequences, about half of which show up once; under 20% is in the top ten. V is TRBV5-1 and J is TRBJ2-3, with unresolved D. The source is an adult woman with Graves' disease, either hyperthyroidism or ophthalmopathy (not recorded which). The specimen was peripheral blood or thyroid tissue (not recorded which). CDR3 coding DNA: TGCGCCAGCAGCTGCACAGATACGCAGTATTTT. This gives the protein CASSCTDTQYF.